The 29 T cell receptor beta chains in this list originate from one sample, sequenced in a study of CD8+ T cells in alopecia areata. Combined cutaneous lymph node cells underwent sorting by CD4, CD8alpha, NKG2D, NKG2ACE and additional markers. In each case, RNA was isolated and then reverse transcribed into cDNA as the sequencing template. TCRdb's copy holds only in-frame clones and misses some; the assay was immunoSEQ multiplex PCR. Listed for the sample are 200,000 to 300,000 clones, none seen a single time. Sample: CD4+ T cells sorted from a lymph node. Receptors originate from a C3H/HeJ mouse with alopecia areata. The strain's MHC type: H2-k.

This clone has just a few counts. The gene names given are mouse names. Read coverage stops 4 residues before the CDR3 terminus; the germline J gene supplies the remainder. V usage is TRBV13-1 and J usage is TRBJ2-3; tentatively, D is TRBD1 (6 bases). V lost 0 bases and J lost 2, with 10 bases in between. Germline CDR1 and CDR2: NSHNY and SYGAGN. This CDR3 has 15 amino acids. Incomplete CDR3 DNA: TGTGCCAGCAGTGATGGCGGGGACAATGCAGAA. Its translation is CASSDGGDNAE. The CDR3 in its entirety is CASSDGGDNAETLYF.

This clone was detected a few times. These gene names are mouse names. The read ends 4 residues shy of where the CDR3 ends; the end is completed using the germline J gene. The J gene is TRBJ2-1, the V gene TRBV13-3; 8 bases line up with TRBD2. Germline CDR1 NNHDY, CDR2 SYVADS. The CDR3 loop spans 14 amino acids. The V gene end was trimmed by 7 bases and the J gene end by 1 base; junction bases not matched to a gene: 4. The part of the CDR3 DNA that was read is TGTGCCAGCTCGAGACTGGGGAACTATGCT. Translated, it gives CASSRLGNYA. The entire CDR3 protein is CASSRLGNYAEQFF.

Turning to this clone: The gene names given are mouse names. The DNA ends 3 residues before the CDR3 does, and the rest of the CDR3 is filled in from the germline J gene. The rearrangement joins TRBV13-1 to TRBJ1-6; 10 bases are a match to TRBD1. TRBJ1-6 is identified as an open reading frame with a role that is uncertain. Trimming removed 4 bases from V and 3 bases from J; junction bases left unmatched: 4. This CDR3 is built from 16 residues. Germline lookup yields CDR1 NSHNY and CDR2 SYGAGN. CDR3 DNA (partial): TGTGCCAGCAGTTCCGGACAGGGGGACTATAATTCGCCC. Translation: CASSSGQGDYNSP. The entire CDR3 is CASSSGQGDYNSPLYF.

On this clone itself: Germline and genes here are mouse. The CDR3 extends 4 residues past the end of the read, so its final part is completed from the germline J gene. Other DNA sequences within the sample encode an identical CDR3. The V call is TRBV1, the J call TRBJ2-5; 8 bases match TRBD1. CDR1 and CDR2 (germline): NSQYPW, LRSPGD (reference sequence). CDR3 length equals 14 residues. CDR3 in amino acids: CTCSAEDRGDTQYF. The part of the CDR3 DNA that was read is TGCACCTGCAGTGCAGAAGACAGGGGAGAC.

About this clone itself: Each gene name is a mouse one. Coverage ceases 4 residues before the CDR3 finishes, and the germline J gene fills in the end. The chain combines TRBV19 with TRBJ2-4; D ambiguous. Per germline, CDR1 FNHDT and CDR2 SITEND (reference sequence). This CDR3 is built from 13 residues. The DNA read from the CDR3 is TGTGCCAGCAGGATAAACAGAAAAAAC. Its translation: CASRINRKN. In full, the CDR3 reads CASRINRKNTLYF.

Comment on this clone: Mouse gene names apply. The read halts 4 residues ahead of the CDR3 end, with the missing end drawn from the germline J gene. The chain links TRBV13-3 to TRBJ2-4, with TRBD2 identical over 13 bases. The CDR3 is 17 residues long. Trimming cost V 5 bases and J 0 bases; bases outside gene matches: 6. CDR1 NNHDY and CDR2 SYVADS come from the germline V gene. CDR3 region: CASSGDWGGPSQNTLYF. The part of the CDR3 DNA that was read is TGTGCCAGCAGCGGGGACTGGGGGGGTCCTAGTCAAAAC.

This clone was seen a few times. The genes are named according to mouse. The read terminates 4 residues before the CDR3 end, so the remaining end is supplied by the germline J gene. This chain links TRBV13-1 with TRBJ2-1, with 8 positions matching TRBD2. The length of the CDR3 is 14 residues. Germline assignment: CDR1 NSHNY and CDR2 SYGAGN. The CDR3 sequence is CASSEAGGRAEQFF. The CDR3 bases that were read are TGTGCCAGCAGTGAAGCTGGGGGGAGGGCT.

This clone turned up a few times. Any gene name here is a mouse gene name. The read is 4 residues too short to cover the CDR3 end, so that end is filled in from the germline J gene. The same CDR3 also results from other DNA sequences found in this sample. The chain links TRBV13-3 to TRBJ1-2; D possibly corresponds to TRBD1 (6 bases). The ends were cut back, 3 bases at V and 0 bases at J, with 12 bases in the middle. Germline V gene data show CDR1 as NNHDY and CDR2 as SYVADS. The CDR3 covers 15 residues. The CDR3 DNA, read in part, is TGTGCCAGCAGTGGTCGCAGGGGTGCAAACTCC. Its protein is CASSGRRGANS. The whole CDR3 sequence is CASSGRRGANSDYTF.

This clone was counted a few times. Germline and genes here are mouse. Read coverage stops 4 residues before the CDR3 terminus; the germline J gene supplies the remainder. The chain couples TRBV13-2 to TRBJ2-3; D is possibly TRBD2 (6 bases). Germline V gene data show CDR1 as NNHNN and CDR2 as SYGAGS (reference sequence). V lost 3 bases, J lost 0 bases, and 11 bases lay in between. The CDR3 is made up of 15 amino acids. The CDR3: CASGASGASAETLYF. Incomplete CDR3 DNA: TGTGCCAGCGGTGCCTCTGGGGCTAGTGCAGAA.

Comments on this clone: Gene names are mouse gene names. The read halts 4 residues ahead of the CDR3 end, with the missing end drawn from the germline J gene. Other DNA sequences from this sample encode an identical CDR3 as well. The rearrangement joins TRBV19 to TRBJ1-1, with unresolved D. With 4 bases removed from V and 0 bases from J, the gap between germline ends came to 7 bases. Germline CDR1 and CDR2: FNHDT and SITEND (reference sequence). The CDR3 runs 13 residues. This chain's CDR3 is CASSPQANTEVFF. The sequenced part of the CDR3 DNA is TGTGCCAGCAGTCCACAAGCAAACACA.

This clone was seen a handful of times. The listed genes are named as in mouse. The read terminates 4 residues ahead of where the CDR3 ends, so the germline J gene completes it. The sample holds other DNA sequences that translate to the same CDR3. This chain uses TRBV13-1 with TRBJ2-2; TRBD1 matches 11 bases. This CDR3 comprises 15 residues. Germline CDR1 NSHNY, CDR2 SYGAGN. Trimming took 4 bases from V and 4 from J; bases not matched to a gene: 3. The DNA read from the CDR3 is TGTGCCAGCAGTCCCGGGACAGGGGGCACCGGG. It is translated as CASSPGTGGTG. The CDR3 in its entirety is CASSPGTGGTGQLYF.

Worth noting for this clone: All gene names here are mouse names. The read is 4 residues too short to cover the CDR3 end, so that end is filled in from the germline J gene. The rearrangement joins TRBV17 to TRBJ1-1; 10 nucleotides align to TRBD1. This CDR3 has 14 residues. In germline, CDR1 is MNHDT, CDR2 YYDKIL. V lost 3 bases, J lost 4 bases, and 2 bases stayed unmatched. The CDR3 loop reads CASSSRDRGTEVFF. The covered CDR3 bases are TGTGCTAGCAGTAGTCGGGACAGGGGCACA.

In this sample, this clone turned up a few times. Gene names denote mouse genes. The read finishes 4 residues shy of the CDR3 end, and the germline J gene is used to complete it. This CDR3 is also generated by other DNA sequences in the sample. The V and J genes are TRBV5 and TRBJ2-2, with D possibly matching TRBD1 (5 bases). The germline CDR1 and CDR2 sequences are LGHNA and YNLKQL (reference sequence). The CDR3 is 14 residues long. V was trimmed by 2 bases and J by 4 bases, leaving 8 bases between them. The CDR3 spells CASSQQGGTGQLYF. CDR3 DNA, as far as it was read: TGTGCCAGCAGCCAACAGGGCGGCACCGGG.

A few counts support this clone. Mouse names are used for the genes. The sequenced fragment ends 4 residues before the CDR3 boundary, so the rest is inferred from the germline J gene. The chain uses TRBV13-1 and TRBJ2-3; 10 bases map to TRBD2. From germline, CDR1 is NSHNY and CDR2 SYGAGN. This CDR3 has 16 amino acids. Trimming took 3 bases from V and 0 from J; bases not matched to a gene: 4. The CDR3 protein is CASSGWGGSSAETLYF. The sequenced part of the CDR3 DNA is TGTGCCAGCAGTGGCTGGGGGGGCTCTAGTGCAGAA.

This clone was observed a handful of times. These gene names are mouse names. The read falls 4 residues short of the CDR3 end, and the missing part is taken from the germline J gene. The chain has TRBV13-1 and TRBJ2-7; D is unclear. The CDR3 runs 12 residues. Germline loops: CDR1 NSHNY, CDR2 SYGAGN. V was trimmed by 3 bases and J by 0 bases, leaving 4 bases between them. The sequenced CDR3 bases are TGTGCCAGCAGTGCCAACTCCTAT. The encoded protein is CASSANSY. The whole CDR3 protein reads CASSANSYEQYF.

Notes on this clone: Genes and germline come from the mouse. The read stops 4 residues short of the end of the CDR3; the missing end is completed from the germline J gene. The sample contains more than one DNA sequence encoding this CDR3. The V and J genes are TRBV13-1 and TRBJ2-3, with D tentatively TRBD1 (6 bases). This CDR3 has 13 amino acids. The V gene's germline CDR1 is NSHNY and CDR2 SYGAGN. V gave up 3 bases and J gave up 3 bases, with 8 bases separating them. CDR3 residues: CASSGQGAETLYF. The sequenced CDR3 bases are TGTGCCAGCAGTGGGCAGGGGGCAGAA.

This clone has a handful of counts. These gene names are mouse names. The sequenced fragment ends 4 residues before the CDR3 boundary, so the rest is inferred from the germline J gene. This chain links TRBV13-3 with TRBJ2-5; the match to TRBD1 covers 9 bases. The CDR3 loop spans 14 amino acids. The ends lost 3 bases at V and 2 bases at J; junction bases unmatched: 1. In germline, CDR1 is NNHDY, CDR2 SYVADS. The covered CDR3 bases are TGTGCCAGCAGTGGACAGGGGGTCCAAGAC. The encoded protein is CASSGQGVQD. The CDR3 in its entirety is CASSGQGVQDTQYF.

Worth noting for this clone: The gene names here belong to mouse. The read falls 4 residues short of the CDR3 end, and the missing part is taken from the germline J gene. The chain recombines TRBV1 with TRBJ2-4; 11 positions match TRBD1. The CDR3 consists of 14 residues. Germline V gives CDR1 NSQYPW, CDR2 LRSPGD (reference sequence). CDR3 in amino acids: CTCSGGQGGNTLYF. The CDR3 DNA, read in part, is TGCACCTGCAGTGGGGGACAGGGGGGGAAC.

Turning to this clone: Each gene name is a mouse one. The missing CDR3 end, 4 residues past where the read stops, is filled in from the germline J gene. The gene calls are TRBV5 and TRBJ2-5; TRBD2 is a possible D gene (5 bases). Germline CDR1 reads LGHNA; CDR2 reads YNLKQL (reference sequence). The CDR3 contains 13 residues. CDR3 DNA (partial): TGTGCCAGCAGCCCCGTGGGGAGGGAC. It specifies CASSPVGRD. The CDR3, in full, reads CASSPVGRDTQYF.

The sample holds a few counts of this clone. The gene names given are mouse names. The read stops 4 residues short of the end of the CDR3; the missing end is completed from the germline J gene. The chain combines TRBV5 with TRBJ2-5; tentative D call: TRBD1 (6 bases). The CDR3 is made up of 12 amino acids. Germline assignment: CDR1 LGHNA and CDR2 YNLKQL (reference sequence). CDR3 sequence reads: CASSRQEDTQYF. Incomplete CDR3 DNA: TGTGCCAGCAGCCGACAGGAAGAC.

Concerning this clone itself: The listed genes are named as in mouse. The read comes to an end 4 residues before the CDR3 does, leaving the germline J gene to fill in the end. The chain couples TRBV13-3 to TRBJ2-4; D unclear. The CDR3 is made up of 14 amino acids. Trimming shortened V by 5 bases and J by 0 bases, and 10 bases separated the two germline ends. CDR1 NNHDY and CDR2 SYVADS come from the germline V gene. The sequenced part of the CDR3 DNA is TGTGCCAGCAGATCTTCAGGAAGTCAAAAC. Its protein product is CASRSSGSQN. The whole CDR3 reads CASRSSGSQNTLYF.

This clone was seen only a few times. All gene names here are mouse names. Coverage ceases 4 residues before the CDR3 finishes, and the germline J gene fills in the end. The rearrangement links TRBV13-2 to TRBJ2-5; 12 bases match TRBD1. Per the germline V gene, CDR1 is NNHNN and CDR2 is SYGAGS (reference sequence). This CDR3 region has 17 residues. J gave up 2 bases and V 0 bases, and 4 bases lay outside the gene matches. The covered CDR3 bases are TGTGCCAGCGGTGATGCACGGGACAGGGGGCTCCAAGAC. Translated, it gives CASGDARDRGLQD. The entire CDR3 is CASGDARDRGLQDTQYF.

In this sample, this clone turned up a few times. Germline and genes: mouse. The read is 4 residues too short to cover the CDR3 end, so that end is filled in from the germline J gene. This same CDR3 is encoded by further DNA sequences in the sample. The chain links TRBV1 to TRBJ2-7; D ambiguous. Germline values: CDR1 NSQYPW, CDR2 LRSPGD (reference sequence). CDR3 length: 13 amino acids. The CDR3 bases that were read are TGCACCTGCAGTGCAGATTTACAGTAT. Residues: CTCSADLQY. The whole CDR3 sequence reads CTCSADLQYEQYF.

This clone was counted a few times. Mouse gene names apply. The CDR3 is cut off 4 residues early in the read; its end comes from the germline J gene. The genes are TRBV13-3 and TRBJ2-5, with D maybe TRBD1 (6 bases). There are 14 residues in the CDR3. The germline V gene has CDR1 NNHDY and CDR2 SYVADS. The CDR3 protein is CASSDTGKGDTQYF. CDR3 DNA (partial): TGTGCCAGCAGTGATACAGGGAAGGGGGAC.

This clone was observed a few times. The gene names here belong to mouse. The read is 4 residues too short to cover the CDR3 end, so that end is filled in from the germline J gene. The rearrangement links TRBV1 to TRBJ1-1, with TRBD1 matching over 8 bases. The CDR3 contains 15 residues. CDR1 is NSQYPW, CDR2 LRSPGD, per germline (reference sequence). After removal of 3 bases from V and 1 base from J, the junction contained 4 bases not matched to a gene. The CDR3 bases that were read are TGCACCTGCAGTGCGAGACAGGGGTGGAACACA. Protein sequence: CTCSARQGWNT. In full, the CDR3 is CTCSARQGWNTEVFF.

Concerning this clone: Gene names and germline match the mouse. The read terminates 4 residues ahead of where the CDR3 ends, so the germline J gene completes it. The chain uses TRBV13-2 and TRBJ2-2, with D maybe TRBD1 (6 bases). The CDR3 extends over 14 amino acids. Germline V CDR1 and CDR2: NNHNN, SYGAGS (reference sequence). Deletions cut 3 bases from V and 1 base from J, with 7 bases between. The CDR3: CASGGDKNTGQLYF. The CDR3 bases that were read are TGTGCCAGCGGTGGGGACAAAAACACCGGG.

A note on this clone: Genes here carry mouse names. The DNA ends 4 residues before the CDR3 does, and the rest of the CDR3 is filled in from the germline J gene. Other nucleotide sequences in the sample specify the same CDR3. J is TRBJ1-2 and V is TRBV5; 8 bases line up with TRBD1. The CDR3 length is 14 residues. Germline lookup yields CDR1 LGHNA and CDR2 YNLKQL (reference sequence). V lost 4 bases to trimming and J lost 0 bases; unmatched junction nucleotides: 1. This CDR3 reads CASSPGQANSDYTF. CDR3 DNA (partial): TGTGCCAGCAGCCCGGGACAGGCAAACTCC.

Remarks on this clone: Mouse names are used for the genes. The CDR3 end lies 3 residues beyond the end of the read and is filled in from the germline J gene. This chain links TRBV1 with TRBJ1-6; 7 positions match TRBD1. TRBJ1-6 qualifies as an ORF whose function is uncertain. In germline, CDR1 is NSQYPW, CDR2 LRSPGD (reference sequence). The CDR3 consists of 16 residues. Germline trimming cut 0 bases from V and 4 bases from J; bases unmatched to any gene: 3. CDR3 DNA, as far as it was read: TGCACCTGCAGTGCAGAAAGACAGGGATATAATTCGCCC. It codes for CTCSAERQGYNSP. The complete CDR3 protein is CTCSAERQGYNSPLYF.

The table lists this clone with a few counts. The gene symbols are mouse symbols. The missing CDR3 end, 4 residues past where the read stops, is filled in from the germline J gene. The chain joins TRBV13-1 to TRBJ2-1, with 9 bases identical to TRBD1. Germline V lookup: CDR1 NSHNY, CDR2 SYGAGN. Trimming cost V 0 bases and J 1 base; bases outside gene matches: 2. The CDR3 runs 16 residues. Partial CDR3 DNA: TGTGCCAGCAGTGATGGGGACAGGGCAAACTATGCT. Translation gives CASSDGDRANYA. The full CDR3 reads CASSDGDRANYAEQFF.